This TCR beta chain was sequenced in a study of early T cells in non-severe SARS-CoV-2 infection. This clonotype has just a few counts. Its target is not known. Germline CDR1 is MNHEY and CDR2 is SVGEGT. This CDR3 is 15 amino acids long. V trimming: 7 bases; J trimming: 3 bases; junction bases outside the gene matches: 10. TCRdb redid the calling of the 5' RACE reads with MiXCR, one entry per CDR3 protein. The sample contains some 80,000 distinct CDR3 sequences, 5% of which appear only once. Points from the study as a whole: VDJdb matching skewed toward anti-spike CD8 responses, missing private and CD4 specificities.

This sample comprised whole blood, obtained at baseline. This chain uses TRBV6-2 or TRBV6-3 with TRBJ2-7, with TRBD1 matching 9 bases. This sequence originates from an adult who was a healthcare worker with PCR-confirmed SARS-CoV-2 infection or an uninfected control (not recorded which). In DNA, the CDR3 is TGTGCCAGCACACAGGGGGGACAGGGCTTCTACGAGCAGTACTTC. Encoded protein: CASTQGGQGFYEQYF.